Here is one TCR beta chain with its context. Its antigen is currently not known. Base qualities are missing; no much larger clone stands one base away. The immunoSEQ Assay, a bias-controlled multiplex PCR, was used to amplify TCRbeta CDR3 regions from genomic DNA. For the original study's pipeline: Within the assay, amplification of reference gene primers was used to estimate how many nucleated cells each sample contained. Sequence reads were collapsed and filtered to measure the absolute abundance of every unique TCRbeta CDR3 rearrangement. For each sample, productive Simpson clonality was calculated as the square root of Simpson's diversity index over productive rearrangements. Not all clones reach the TCRdb copy of this immuneACCESS table, which keeps in-frame sequences only. Checked studies attribute under half of the gap to unresolved V genes and leave the rest unexplained. V and J calls plus clone size are reproduced from that table; the DNA served to infer D and trimming. The table for this sample lists 95,000 to 100,000 clones; about 90% of them were counted only once. The biggest ten clones account for around 10% of the sample.

The data stem from a study of blood T cell repertoires in COVID-19 (dated by TCRdb to 2018 to 2021). In the study overall: Samples covering the acute and convalescent phases of COVID-19 were provided by collaborators in the United States, Italy and Spain. The prospective study material was composed of cDNA or gDNA derived from T cells, B-cell-depleted T cells, or PBMCs. Deeply sampled blood TCRbeta repertoires from subjects exposed to, actively infected with, or recovered from COVID-19 were included in the dataset. A freely available public database, intended as a resource for researchers studying the immune response to SARS-CoV-2, is where the repertoires were released. The samples were drawn from two sources: the first 160 participants of the ongoing ImmuneRACE study, and 1,200 or so subjects contributed by 6 global collaborators. The sample metadata nearly always contained a de-identified subject ID, COVID-19 status, age in years and sex. Where available, HLA class I and class II types were taken from metadata supplied by the sample provider and were not determined by assay-based typing. What the authors observed across the whole study: How much clinical and demographic metadata was included differed by source and by participant, and the metadata was provided uncurated.

Trimming takes 10 bases from V and 3 bases from J, and the germline ends sit 13 bases apart. The germline V gene yields MNHEY for CDR1 and SVGAGI for CDR2. The CDR3 has 13 amino acids, counting the end cysteine and phenylalanine. Only the CDR3 DNA stays, 39 bases, in frame from base 1. The collaborating institutions used their own protocols to collect whole blood in K2EDTA tubes. For TCRbeta analysis, collaborators shipped samples as frozen whole blood, isolated PBMCs, or DNA extracted from either of those sample types. This chain is built from TRBV6-5 and TRBJ2-1; no D gene can be assigned with confidence. The receptor was isolated from a woman in her twenties or thirties with acute or convalescent COVID-19. The sequenced sample consisted of peripheral blood. In nucleotides, the sequence is TGTGCCACTGACAAGCCCAACTACAATGAGCAGTTCTTC. The resulting protein is CATDKPNYNEQFF.